This is a list of T cell receptor beta chains from one sample in a study of blood T cells in healthy people across ages. TCRdb re-derived calls from the 5' RACE reads in MiXCR, one entry per CDR3 protein. The sample lists hundreds of thousands of distinct CDR3 sequences, roughly 50% seen once, with under 30% in the top ten. The sequencing sample was made of blood. The receptors were gathered from a man aged 40-49 years in good health. CDR3s include the opening cysteine and the closing phenylalanine or tryptophan. The D gene is left open where the match is weak. The size entry is marked missing in some rows and otherwise reads once, few, many or a size class.

size | D | J | V | DNA | CDR3
NA | NA | TRBJ2-7 | TRBV14 | TGTGCCAGCAGCCAAGAGGGTTGCTACGAGCAGTACTTC | CASSQEGCYEQYF
NA | TRBD2 | TRBJ2-1 | TRBV13 | TGTGCCAGCAGCTTAACCCACCGACTAGCGGGAGCGAATGAGCAGTTCTTC | CASSLTHRLAGANEQFF
few | TRBD1 | TRBJ2-3 | TRBV14 | TGTGCCAGCAGCCTTCCGGGACAGCCCTGGGCAGATACGCAGTATTTT | CASSLPGQPWADTQYF
NA | NA | TRBJ1-2 | TRBV29-1 | TGCAGCGTTGCTTCGACCAACTATGGCTACACCTTC | CSVASTNYGYTF
NA | NA | TRBJ1-2 | TRBV4-2 | TGTGCCAGCAGCCAAGATTACCGAGAAGATGGCTACACCTTC | CASSQDYREDGYTF
few | TRBD1 | TRBJ2-1 | TRBV9 | TGTGCCAGCAGCGCTGGGACAGGGGAGTTCTACAATGAGCAGTTCTTC | CASSAGTGEFYNEQFF
few | NA | TRBJ1-6 | TRBV3-1 | TGTGCCAGCAGCCAAGAAGTCCGGTCCCGGCAGAATTCACCCCTCCACTTT | CASSQEVRSRQNSPLHF
many | NA | TRBJ2-5 | TRBV5-1 | TGCGCCAGCAGCAGCGACAGGCCTCCTGGGTACTTC | CASSSDRPPGYF
many | NA | TRBJ2-7 | TRBV5-1 | TGCGCCAGCAGCAAGGACAGATACGAGCAGTACTTC | CASSKDRYEQYF
few | NA | TRBJ2-6 | TRBV25-1 | TGTGCCAGCAGGGATTCAAGCTCTGGGGCCAACGTCCTGACTTTC | CASRDSSSGANVLTF
NA | NA | TRBJ2-1 | TRBV20-1 | TGCAGTGCTAATATGCGAACCTACAATGAGCAGTTCTTC | CSANMRTYNEQFF
NA | NA | TRBJ2-5 | TRBV7-2 | TGTGCCAGCAGCTTAATTCTTTTAGCCAGGGAGAATGAGACCCAGTACTTC | CASSLILLARENETQYF
NA | NA | TRBJ1-6 | TRBV15 | TGTGCCACCAGCAGAGATCAGGGGCTGGGAACTTCACCCCTCCACTTT | CATSRDQGLGTSPLHF
NA | TRBD2 | TRBJ2-3 | TRBV7-3 | TGTGCCAGCAGCTTAACGGTGGCTAGCGGGAGCCCCTGGTCGGATACGCAGTATTTT | CASSLTVASGSPWSDTQYF
NA | NA | TRBJ2-7 | TRBV28 | TGTGCCAGCAGTCCCTACCGGGCTTCCTACGAGCAGTACTTC | CASSPYRASYEQYF
NA | TRBD1 | TRBJ1-2 | TRBV9 | TGTGCCAGCAGCGTAGGGTTGGCAACAGGGGAACATGGCTACACCTTC | CASSVGLATGEHGYTF
NA | NA | TRBJ2-7 | TRBV6-5 | TGTGCCAGCAGTTTGGTGCAGGGGAACGAGCAGTACTTC | CASSLVQGNEQYF
NA | NA | TRBJ2-3 | TRBV3-1 | TGTGCCAGCAGCCAAGATCAACTAGTGCAGGATACGCAGTATTTT | CASSQDQLVQDTQYF
few | NA | TRBJ2-5 | TRBV5-6 | TGTGCCAGCAGCGGAGGGGAAGGACTGTGGTACTTC | CASSGGEGLWYF
NA | NA | TRBJ2-5 | TRBV4-1 | TGCGCCAGCAGCCAATTCCCCGGCCTCCAAGAGACCCAGTACTTC | CASSQFPGLQETQYF
NA | NA | TRBJ1-5 | TRBV20-1 | TGCAGTGCTCGGAATGACAGGTGGAGCAATCAGCCCCAGCATTTT | CSARNDRWSNQPQHF
few | NA | TRBJ2-5 | TRBV10-3 | TGTGCCATCAGTGGTCGGGGAACGGAGACCCAGTACTTC | CAISGRGTETQYF
NA | NA | TRBJ2-7 | TRBV29-1 | TGCAGCGCCACTAAAGGGAAGGGCTACGAGCAGTACTTC | CSATKGKGYEQYF
NA | TRBD1 | TRBJ1-2 | TRBV4-3 | TGCGCCAGCACTTTGACAGGGCAAGAATTCCATGGCTACACCTTC | CASTLTGQEFHGYTF
NA | NA | TRBJ2-3 | TRBV5-1 | TGCGCCAGCAGCATTAGCAGCCCTAGCACAGATACGCAGTATTTT | CASSISSPSTDTQYF
NA | NA | TRBJ1-4 | TRBV5-5 | TGTGCCAGCAGCGTAAAGGGGACTTCGGGTGAAAAACTGTTTTTT | CASSVKGTSGEKLFF
few | NA | TRBJ2-5 | TRBV29-1 | TGCAGCGTTGAAGATTGGGAGGTCGGAATAGAGACCCAGTACTTC | CSVEDWEVGIETQYF
few | TRBD1 | TRBJ1-2 | TRBV27 | TGTGCCAGCAGTTTTGGGGGGGGGACAGGGAGAAAGTATGGCTACACCTTC | CASSFGGGTGRKYGYTF
NA | TRBD2 | TRBJ2-7 | TRBV18 | TGTGCCAGCTCACCAGCACTAGCGGGAGGGTTTTCCTACGAGCAGTACTTC | CASSPALAGGFSYEQYF
once | NA | TRBJ1-1 | TRBV28 | TGTGCCAGCAGTTTAAGCTGGAGATCCCTGAACACTGAAGCTTTCTTT | CASSLSWRSLNTEAFF
NA | NA | TRBJ2-4 | TRBV18 | TGTGCCAGCTCACGGACACTCCCCTACCTAAACATTCAGTACTTC | CASSRTLPYLNIQYF
NA | TRBD1 | TRBJ1-1 | TRBV10-3 | TGTGCCATCAGTGAGGGTGAGGACAGGGGGCTCCAAGTGAACACTGAAGCTTTCTTT | CAISEGEDRGLQVNTEAFF
NA | TRBD1 | TRBJ2-1 | TRBV27 | TGTGCCAGGCTCGAGACAGGGGACAATGAGCAGTTCTTC | CARLETGDNEQFF
NA | NA | TRBJ1-4 | TRBV12-5 | TGTGCTAGTGGTGCCCGCAATGAAAAACTGTTTTTT | CASGARNEKLFF
NA | NA | TRBJ2-5 | TRBV29-1 | TGCACCGATAGACTGAGCTCCTACAATGAGCAGTACTTC | CTDRLSSYNEQYF
few | NA | TRBJ2-4 | TRBV29-1 | TGCAGCGTTGAACTAGCCAAAAACATTCAGTACTTC | CSVELAKNIQYF
NA | NA | TRBJ1-2 | TRBV15 | TGTGCCACCAGCACCAAGGGGAGGGAGCAATATGGCTACACCTTC | CATSTKGREQYGYTF
NA | NA | TRBJ2-1 | TRBV6-5 | TGTGCCTCTTCAGTGCTAGGGGTCGGACAATACAATGAGCAGTTCTTC | CASSVLGVGQYNEQFF
NA | NA | TRBJ2-1 | TRBV7-9 | TGTGCCAGCAGCTTAGCGAGGCCCCCTTCCCGGGTCGACAATGAGCAGTTCTTC | CASSLARPPSRVDNEQFF
NA | TRBD2 | TRBJ2-1 | TRBV29-1 | TGCAGCGTTGAATCGAGCGGGAGGGCCAAGTTCTTC | CSVESSGRAKFF
few | NA | TRBJ1-4 | TRBV7-8 | TGTGCCAGCACCTCTCTGAGTGGACAGTCTTATGAAAAACTGTTTTTT | CASTSLSGQSYEKLFF
few | NA | TRBJ2-3 | TRBV6-4 | TGTGCCCGCAGTAGTTTCCATCTTGATACGCAGTATTTT | CARSSFHLDTQYF
NA | TRBD1 | TRBJ1-1 | TRBV6-6 | TGTGCCAGCAGTAATTGGGACAGAACTGAAGCTTTCTTT | CASSNWDRTEAFF
NA | NA | TRBJ2-6 | TRBV7-3 | TGTGCCAGCAGCCACACGGGCGGGGCCAACGTCCTGACTTTC | CASSHTGGANVLTF
NA | NA | TRBJ2-1 | TRBV5-1 | TGCGCCAGCTCCTGGCAGTCCTACAATGAGCAGTTCTTC | CASSWQSYNEQFF